The 20 T cell receptor beta chains listed next were all sequenced from one sample in a study of blood T cell repertoires in COVID-19. Some clones are missing from TCRdb's copy, which holds only in-frame ones; the method was immunoSEQ multiplex PCR. The sample holds about 100,000 clones, roughly four fifths seen once. The sequenced sample consisted of peripheral blood. Receptors were obtained from a man aged 55 to 69 with acute or convalescent COVID-19.

The CDR3 here is CASKAGEINSPLHF. The DNA of the CDR3 is TGTGCCAGCAAAGCAGGGGAGATTAATTCACCCCTCCACTTT. J is TRBJ1-6 and V is TRBV2; TRBD1 might be the D (6 bases). This CDR3 contains 14 residues. Trimming stripped 7 bases from V and 6 bases from J, with 13 bases between. CDR1 and CDR2 from the germline V gene are SNHLY and FYNNEI.

The V gene is TRBV28, the J gene TRBJ2-4, with 8 bases lining up with TRBD2. The ends lost 3 bases at V and 8 bases at J; junction bases unmatched: 6. Germline CDR1 and CDR2: MDHEN and SYDVKM. This CDR3 has 14 amino acids. CDR3 in amino acids: CASSLTGGPHIQYF. CDR3 nucleotide sequence: TGTGCCAGCAGTTTGACGGGAGGGCCTCACATTCAGTACTTC.

The chain links TRBV7-3 to TRBJ2-2; 10 bases map to TRBD1. There are 15 residues in the CDR3. Germline CDR1 and CDR2: SGHTA and FQGTGA. The V gene end was trimmed by 2 bases and the J gene end by 6 bases; junction bases not matched to a gene: 3. DNA of the CDR3: TGTGCCAGCAGCTTAGAGGACAGGGGGTCCGGGGAGCTGTTTTTT. This encodes CASSLEDRGSGELFF. Drawing the rest from reference TRBV7-3 and TRBJ2-2, the complete variable domain is GAGVSQTPSNKVTEKGKYVELRCDPISGHTALYWYRQSLGQGPEFLIYFQGTGAADDSGLPNDRFFAVRPEGSVSTLKIQRTERGDSAVYLCASSLEDRGSGELFFGEGSRLTVL.

The V gene is TRBV25-1, the J gene TRBJ2-5; 7 bases align to TRBD2. Germline trimming cut 6 bases from V and 3 bases from J; bases unmatched to any gene: 4. The CDR3 runs to 13 residues. From germline, CDR1 is MGHDK and CDR2 SYGVNS. CDR3 region: CASSPAGKETQYF. The CDR3 DNA follows: TGTGCCAGCAGCCCAGCGGGGAAAGAGACCCAGTACTTC.

This chain links TRBV6-5 with TRBJ2-1; 9 bases are shared with TRBD2. Germline-derived CDR1 and CDR2 are MNHEY and SVGAGI. There are 16 residues in the CDR3. V shed 3 bases, J shed 2 bases, and the junction held 5 bases outside the gene matches. The CDR3 nucleotides are TGTGCCAGCAGTTATGTGCGGGGGGGAGCCTACAATGAGCAGTTCTTC. As protein: CASSYVRGGAYNEQFF.

The chain is built from TRBV11-2 and TRBJ1-6; perhaps TRBD1 as D (5 bases). Trimming took 5 bases from V and 10 from J, leaving 15 bases between them. This CDR3 region has 14 residues. CDR1 and CDR2 from the germline V gene are SGHAT and FQNNGV. CDR3: CASSPADTRSPLHF. The CDR3 DNA reads TGTGCCAGCAGCCCGGCGGACACACGGTCACCCCTCCACTTT.

This sequence joins TRBV27 and TRBJ2-7; 11 bases are shared with TRBD2. The V gene's germline CDR1 is MNHEY and CDR2 SMNVEV (reference sequence). CDR3 size: 18 residues. V shed 5 bases and J 3 bases; nucleotides not matched to a gene: 15. In DNA form, the CDR3 reads TGTGCCAGCAGTCCCGGGACAGGAAAGGGGACTAGCGGCTACGAGCAGTACTTC. This encodes CASSPGTGKGTSGYEQYF.

The V gene is TRBV25-1, the J gene TRBJ2-6, with a possible D match to TRBD1 (6 bases). Germline V gene sequence: CDR1 MGHDK, CDR2 SYGVNS. This CDR3 is built from 15 residues. Trimming removed 4 bases at V and 2 bases at J, with 9 bases between. CDR3: CASSGRGAGANVLTF. CDR3 sequence (DNA): TGTGCCAGCAGTGGCAGGGGAGCTGGGGCCAACGTCCTGACTTTC.

The chain has TRBV5-1 and TRBJ2-5; 10 bases map to TRBD1. The length of the CDR3 is 15 residues. The V and J ends lost 4 bases and 4 bases, in that order; junction bases with no gene match: 7. Germline CDR1 reads SGHRS; CDR2 reads YFSETQ. CDR3 DNA: TGCGCCAGCAGCCCAGGGACAGGGGCTCGAGAGACCCAGTACTTC. It specifies CASSPGTGARETQYF.

The gene calls are TRBV11-2 and TRBJ2-3; 8 bases are shared with TRBD1. The V gene end was trimmed by 8 bases and the J gene end by 1 base; junction bases not matched to a gene: 8. The germline V gene encodes CDR1 SGHAT and CDR2 FQNNGV. CDR3 length: 15 amino acids. Here the CDR3 reads CASGNRGAGTDTQYF. CDR3 DNA sequence: TGTGCCAGCGGAAACAGGGGGGCTGGCACAGATACGCAGTATTTT.

This chain joins TRBV5-6 and TRBJ1-1; 9 bases fit TRBD1. The CDR3 is 15 residues long. Germline-derived CDR1 and CDR2 are SGHDT and YYEEEE. V lost 4 bases, J lost 6 bases, and 10 bases stayed unmatched. The CDR3 nucleotides read TGTGCCAGCAGCGTCACCGGGACAGGGACATCTGAAGCTTTCTTT. Its translation is CASSVTGTGTSEAFF. The variable domain in full, completed from reference TRBV5-6 and TRBJ1-1, reads DAGVTQSPTHLIKTRGQQVTLRCSPKSGHDTVSWYQQALGQGPQFIFQYYEEEERQRGNFPDRFSGHQFPNYSSELNVNALLLGDSALYLCASSVTGTGTSEAFFGQGTRLTVV.

CDR3 sequence: CASSLVVASESGDGYTF. CDR3 DNA: TGTGCCAGCAGCTTGGTCGTAGCTTCGGAGTCCGGGGATGGCTACACCTTC. V and J are TRBV5-8 and TRBJ1-2; D ambiguous. The germline V gene has CDR1 SGHTS and CDR2 YDEGEE. V lost 0 bases and J lost 6, with 21 bases in between. The CDR3 sequence is 17 residues long. Variable domain in full (rest from reference TRBV5-8 and TRBJ1-2): EAGVTQSPTHLIKTRGQQATLRCSPISGHTSVYWYQQALGLGLQFLLWYDEGEERNRGNFPPRFSGRQFPNYSSELNVNALELEDSALYLCASSLVVASESGDGYTFGSGTRLTVV.

The chain uses TRBV6-5 and TRBJ1-6, with TRBD1 matching over 8 bases. V was pared by 10 bases and J by 7 bases, with 9 bases of the junction left unmatched. The length of the CDR3 is 14 residues. Per the germline V gene, CDR1 is MNHEY and CDR2 is SVGAGI. In DNA form, the CDR3 reads TGTGCCACCCAACAGGGACAGGCGAATTCACCCCTCCACTTT. Translation gives CATQQGQANSPLHF.

This sequence joins TRBV29-1 and TRBJ2-3; D is unclear. V was pared by 0 bases and J by 6 bases, with 7 bases between. The germline V gene encodes CDR1 SQVTM and CDR2 ANQGSEA. The CDR3 spans 12 residues. The CDR3 region has the DNA TGCAGCGTTGAAGATCTCTTCGATACGCAGTATTTT. Its translation is CSVEDLFDTQYF.

The rearrangement joins TRBV7-3 to TRBJ1-3; D gene ambiguous. The CDR3 has 13 amino acids. CDR1 SGHTA and CDR2 FQGTGA come from the germline V gene. V was trimmed by 6 bases and J by 4 bases, leaving 10 bases between them. The CDR3 nucleotides are TGTGCCAGCAGTACAGACCCCGGAAACACCATATATTTT. Translated, it gives CASSTDPGNTIYF. The variable domain in full, completed from reference TRBV7-3 and TRBJ1-3, reads GAGVSQTPSNKVTEKGKYVELRCDPISGHTALYWYRQSLGQGPEFLIYFQGTGAADDSGLPNDRFFAVRPEGSVSTLKIQRTERGDSAVYLCASSTDPGNTIYFGEGSWLTVV.

This chain's CDR3 is CASSLSRVENSPLHF. The CDR3 region has the DNA TGTGCCAGCAGCTTAAGCAGGGTAGAGAATTCACCCCTCCACTTT. This chain uses TRBV7-9 with TRBJ1-6, with D possibly TRBD1 on 5 matching bases. CDR3 length: 15 amino acids. Trimming shortened V by 2 bases and J by 7 bases, and 12 bases separated the two germline ends. CDR1 and CDR2 (germline): SEHNR, FQNEAQ (reference sequence).

The chain joins TRBV18 to TRBJ2-2; weak D call: TRBD2 (5 bases). V was shortened by 3 bases and J by 5 bases, with 10 bases between the two germline ends. Germline CDR1 KGHSH, CDR2 LQKENI. This CDR3 region has 14 residues. The CDR3 region is CASSPDSFTGELFF. The CDR3 DNA is TGTGCCAGCTCACCGGACTCTTTTACCGGGGAGCTGTTTTTT.

The V gene is TRBV10-3, the J gene TRBJ2-3, with TRBD1 identical over 10 bases. The CDR3 covers 18 residues. CDR1 and CDR2 (germline): ENHRY, SYGVKD. V shed 2 bases and J 4 bases; nucleotides not matched to a gene: 12. CDR3 sequence reads: CAISERQGAGKTADTQYF. The CDR3 DNA reads as TGTGCCATCAGTGAGAGACAGGGGGCTGGAAAGACGGCAGATACGCAGTATTTT.

V usage is TRBV5-1 and J usage is TRBJ2-1; tentatively, D is TRBD2 (6 bases). Trimming cost V 0 bases and J 7 bases, with 14 bases left between them. Per the germline V gene, CDR1 is SGHRS and CDR2 is YFSETQ. The CDR3 is 15 amino acids. In DNA, the CDR3 is TGCGCCAGCAGCTTGGTGACGGGAGTGGAAAATGAGCAGTTCTTC. Translated, it gives CASSLVTGVENEQFF.

This rearrangement joins TRBV6-5 to TRBJ2-2; D is ambiguous. The CDR3 has 16 amino acids. Trimming left V 0 bases short and J 1 base short, with 9 bases between. Germline CDR1 reads MNHEY; CDR2 reads SVGAGI. This CDR3 is CASSYSWHLNTGELFF. CDR3 DNA: TGTGCCAGCAGTTACTCTTGGCATTTGAACACCGGGGAGCTGTTTTTT.